These 13 T cell receptor beta chains were sequenced from one sample in a study of T cell responses to AZD1222 COVID-19 vaccine. Measured with immunoSEQ multiplex PCR; TCRdb has only the in-frame clones, and not every one. Of roughly 130,000 clones in the sample, approximately 86% are singletons; the top ten hold approximately 1.4%. The sequences come from peripheral blood, collected on day 0 of AZD1222 vaccination. These receptors were taken from an adult in good health.

The sample holds one count of this clone. V and J are TRBV10-2 and TRBJ1-6; D may be TRBD1 (6 bases). Germline CDR1 is WSHSY and CDR2 is SAAADI. V dropped 5 bases and J dropped 8 bases, with 16 bases sitting between them. The CDR3 is 15 residues long. CDR3 loop: CASSPDSWLDSPLHF. CDR3 sequence (DNA): TGCGCCAGCAGTCCGGACAGCTGGCTTGATTCACCCCTCCACTTT.

The rearrangement uses TRBV28 and TRBJ2-2, with 8 bases matching TRBD1. CDR3 length: 15 residues. Germline CDR1 is MDHEN and CDR2 is SYDVKM. Trimming cost V 4 bases and J 7 bases; bases outside gene matches: 8. CDR3 coding DNA: TGTGCCAGCAGTTCCTGGACAGGGAAGATCGGGGAGCTGTTTTTT. It yields the protein CASSSWTGKIGELFF. Based on the CDR3 plus reference TRBV28 and TRBJ2-2, the full variable domain is DVKVTQSSRYLVKRTGEKVFLECVQDMDHENMFWYRQDPGLGLRLIYFSYDVKMKEKGDIPEGYSVSREKKERFSLILESASTNQTSMYLCASSSWTGKIGELFFGEGSRLTVL.

The V gene is TRBV19, the J gene TRBJ2-5; 8 positions match TRBD2. J lost 5 bases, V lost 10 bases, and 9 bases had no gene match. Germline CDR1 and CDR2: LNHDA and SQIVND (reference sequence). The length of the CDR3 is 13 residues. The CDR3 DNA reads as TGTGCCACCTCGGGGGGGAGGCTCGAGACCCAGTACTTC. This gives the protein CATSGGRLETQYF.

The chain links TRBV14 to TRBJ2-2; tentative D call: TRBD1 (6 bases). The CDR3 is made up of 15 amino acids. V was clipped by 6 bases and J by 4 bases, with 15 bases between them. Germline CDR1 is SGHDN and CDR2 is FVKESK. The CDR3 nucleotides are TGTGCCAGCAGTAGACAGGCCCCGGGCACCGGGGAGCTGTTTTTT. Translation: CASSRQAPGTGELFF.

Only one count was recorded for this clone. The CDR3 spells CASSLQGLSGEQYF. CDR3 sequence (DNA): TGTGCCAGCAGCCTACAGGGGCTTTCTGGGGAGCAGTACTTC. The chain recombines TRBV5-8 with TRBJ2-7, with 7 bases aligning to TRBD1. Trimming removed 4 bases from V and 7 bases from J; junction bases left unmatched: 11. CDR3 length equals 14 residues. The germline V gene has CDR1 SGHTS and CDR2 YDEGEE.

The chain carries TRBV5-4 and TRBJ2-3; the match to TRBD1 covers 8 bases. This CDR3 contains 15 residues. Per the germline V gene, CDR1 is SGHNT and CDR2 is YYREEE (reference sequence). Trimming at V came to 5 bases and at J to 2 bases, leaving 7 bases not matched to a gene. The CDR3 coding sequence is TGTGCCAGCAGGAACAGGGGGGAGGTCACAGATACGCAGTATTTT. Translation: CASRNRGEVTDTQYF.

This clone was recorded only once. Additional DNA sequences in this sample encode the identical CDR3. The chain combines TRBV7-9 with TRBJ2-5, with 10 nucleotides matching TRBD2. Trimming cost V 2 bases and J 5 bases; bases outside gene matches: 5. The CDR3 length is 15 residues. Germline V CDR1 and CDR2: SEHNR, FQNEAQ (reference sequence). This CDR3 is CASSLSGGAWETQYF. Written as DNA, the CDR3 is TGTGCCAGCAGCTTAAGCGGGGGGGCTTGGGAGACCCAGTACTTC.

V usage is TRBV10-3 and J usage is TRBJ2-3; 9 positions agree with TRBD2. This CDR3 has 16 amino acids. Germline V gives CDR1 ENHRY, CDR2 SYGVKD. Germline trimming cut 3 bases from V and 1 base from J; bases unmatched to any gene: 5. CDR3 coding DNA: TGTGCCATCAGTGAACCCCCTAGCGGGGGCACAGATACGCAGTATTTT. Translation: CAISEPPSGGTDTQYF.

This clone was counted a few times. The chain recombines TRBV30 with TRBJ2-2; TRBD1 is a possible D gene (6 bases). The CDR3 runs 17 residues. Trimming removed 3 bases from V and 6 bases from J, with 23 bases in between. Germline V CDR1 and CDR2: GTSNPN, SVGIG (reference sequence). The CDR3 coding sequence is TGTGCCTGGAGCGATGGGCCTGGACAGTGGTTCGCCGGGGAGCTGTTTTTT. It translates to CAWSDGPGQWFAGELFF.

The chain has TRBV7-6 and TRBJ2-7, with 7 bases identical to TRBD2. Germline trimming cut 3 bases from V and 2 bases from J; bases unmatched to any gene: 4. The germline gives CDR1 SGHVS, CDR2 FNYEAQ. The CDR3 consists of 14 residues. CDR3 bases: TGTGCCAGCAGCTTCGGGGGGATTACCTACGAGCAGTACTTC. Translated: CASSFGGITYEQYF.

The DNA of the CDR3 is TGCGCCAGCACGACAGAGGGAGATACGCAGTATTTT. Translated, it gives CASTTEGDTQYF. The chain has TRBV4-1 and TRBJ2-3, with D possibly being TRBD1 or TRBD2 (5 bases each). V lost 7 bases to trimming and J lost 5 bases, with 10 bases between them. The CDR3 runs to 12 residues. The germline gives CDR1 MGHRA, CDR2 YSYEKL.

This chain uses TRBV18 with TRBJ2-7; 8 nucleotides agree with TRBD1. CDR1 KGHSH and CDR2 LQKENI come from the germline V gene. The J segment lost 2 bases and the V segment lost 6 bases, leaving 9 bases of the junction unmatched. The CDR3 has 15 amino acids. CDR3 loop: CASSSTGATTYEQYF. The CDR3 region has the DNA TGTGCCAGCTCGTCGACAGGGGCCACGACCTACGAGCAGTACTTC.

This clone appeared a few times. V usage is TRBV7-2 and J usage is TRBJ2-1; D gene unclear. Germline assignment: CDR1 SGHTA and CDR2 FQGNSA. V lost 5 bases and J lost 5, with 10 bases in between. The CDR3 totals 13 residues. The CDR3 sequence is CASSPPLDNEQFF. The CDR3 DNA sequence: TGTGCCAGCAGCCCCCCCTTGGACAATGAGCAGTTCTTC.